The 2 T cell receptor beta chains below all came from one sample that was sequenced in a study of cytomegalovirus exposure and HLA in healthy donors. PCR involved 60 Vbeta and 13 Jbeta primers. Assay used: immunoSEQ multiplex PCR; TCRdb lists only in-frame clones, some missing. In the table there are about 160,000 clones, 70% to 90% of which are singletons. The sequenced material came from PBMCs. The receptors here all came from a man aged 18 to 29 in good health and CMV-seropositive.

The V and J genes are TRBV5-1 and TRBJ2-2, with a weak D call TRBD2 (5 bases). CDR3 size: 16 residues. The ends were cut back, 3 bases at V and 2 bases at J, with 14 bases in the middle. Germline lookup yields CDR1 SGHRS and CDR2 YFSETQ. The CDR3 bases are TGCGCCAGCAGCTGGACCTCAGAGGGAAACACCGGGGAGCTGTTTTTT. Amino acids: CASSWTSEGNTGELFF.

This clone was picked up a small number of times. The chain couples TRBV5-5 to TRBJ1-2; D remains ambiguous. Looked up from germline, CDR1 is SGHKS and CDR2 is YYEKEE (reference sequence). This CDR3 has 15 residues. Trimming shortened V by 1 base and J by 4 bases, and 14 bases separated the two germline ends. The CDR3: CASSLLVTETYGYTF. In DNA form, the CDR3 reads TGTGCCAGCAGCTTGCTCGTAACGGAGACCTATGGCTACACCTTC.